This T cell receptor (beta chain) was found in a study of cytomegalovirus exposure and HLA in healthy donors. Study-wide results and limits: TCR sequences were mostly rare, though some public TCRs occurred in many donors.

The protocol was immunoSEQ multiplex PCR, while the TCRdb copy is restricted to in-frame clones and leaves out a portion. The top ten hold roughly 0.82% of the sample, which has tens of thousands of clones, 96% seen once. The table lists this clone with a few counts. Its antigen remains unidentified. V lost 6 bases and J lost 1; bases outside the gene matches: 5. Per germline, CDR1 MNHEY and CDR2 SMNVEV (reference sequence). CDR3 size: 15 residues. The chain employs TRBV27 and TRBJ2-3; TRBD2 aligns across 9 bases. The source of this sequence is a man in his late teens or twenties in good health and CMV-seronegative. The sample taken for sequencing was PBMCs. DNA of the CDR3: TGTGCCAGCAGCTCCCGACTAGCGGGCACAGATACGCAGTATTTT. Encoded protein: CASSSRLAGTDTQYF.